One and the same sample provided the 8 T cell receptor beta chains below, sequenced in a study of blood T cell repertoires in COVID-19. TCRdb keeps only in-frame clones here, not all; method: immunoSEQ multiplex PCR. This sample has 30,000 to 40,000 clones, with roughly 74% found just once. Source material: peripheral blood. These receptors came from a man of 80 years or more with active or convalescent COVID-19.

A few counts support this clone. The chain links TRBV10-2 to TRBJ2-2; D possibly corresponds to TRBD1 (5 bases). CDR1 is WSHSY and CDR2 is SAAADI in the germline V gene. There are 14 residues in the CDR3. V was pared by 7 bases and J by 7 bases, with 16 bases between. CDR3 sequence: CASTSAGLVGELFF. CDR3 coding DNA: TGCGCCAGCACATCGGCAGGGCTCGTCGGGGAGCTGTTTTTT.

This sequence joins TRBV6-4 and TRBJ2-1, with 8 bases fitting TRBD2. CDR3 length equals 15 residues. V was clipped by 3 bases and J by 3 bases; unmatched bases: 4. In germline, CDR1 is MRHNA, CDR2 SNTAGT. The CDR3 spells CASSDGTRDYNEQFF. DNA of the CDR3: TGTGCCAGCAGTGATGGGACTAGAGACTACAATGAGCAGTTCTTC.

J is TRBJ1-5 and V is TRBV30; TRBD1 agrees at 8 bases. The ends lost 4 bases at V and 4 bases at J; junction bases unmatched: 3. Per the germline V gene, CDR1 is GTSNPN and CDR2 is SVGIG (reference sequence). This CDR3 has 13 amino acids. The CDR3 nucleotides are TGTGCCTGGACAGGGGGCAGGAATCAGCCCCAGCATTTT. This gives the protein CAWTGGRNQPQHF.

In nucleotides, the CDR3 is TGTGCCAGCAGCTTAGGGCCGAGAGGAGCCTACGAGCAGTACTTC. It specifies CASSLGPRGAYEQYF. The chain has TRBV7-2 and TRBJ2-7; D call uncertain. The CDR3 totals 15 residues. V lost 1 base to trimming and J lost 2 bases, with 12 bases between them. The germline V gene has CDR1 SGHTA and CDR2 FQGNSA.

V and J are TRBV9 and TRBJ2-7; no clear D gene. Germline lookup yields CDR1 SGDLS and CDR2 YYNGEE. The CDR3 loop spans 13 amino acids. V lost 4 bases and J 0 bases, leaving 8 bases between the germline ends. The CDR3 is CASSPQVSYEQYF. CDR3 DNA: TGTGCCAGCAGCCCCCAGGTCTCCTACGAGCAGTACTTC.

The chain recombines TRBV6-4 with TRBJ2-5; 10 bases are shared with TRBD2. The V segment lost 2 bases and the J segment 3 bases; nucleotides outside the gene matches: 3. The V gene's germline CDR1 is MRHNA and CDR2 SNTAGT. The CDR3 covers 15 residues. In DNA, the CDR3 is TGTGCCAGCAGTGACCTTCTAGCGGGAGAAGAGACCCAGTACTTC. Its translation is CASSDLLAGEETQYF.

V and J are TRBV4-1 and TRBJ1-1, with D unresolved. Germline assignment: CDR1 MGHRA and CDR2 YSYEKL. Trimming removed 0 bases from V and 0 bases from J, with 17 bases in between. The length of the CDR3 is 18 residues. CDR3 sequence reads: CASSQELYRQRMNTEAFF. The CDR3 DNA sequence: TGCGCCAGCAGCCAAGAACTCTATCGGCAGCGAATGAACACTGAAGCTTTCTTT.

The V and J genes are TRBV6-5 and TRBJ2-7, with D perhaps matching TRBD1 (5 bases). Germline CDR1 reads MNHEY; CDR2 reads SVGAGI. Deletions cut 10 bases from V and 2 bases from J, with 15 bases between. This CDR3 spans 13 amino acids. CDR3 region: CATMTEAPYEQYF. The CDR3 nucleotides are TGTGCCACGATGACAGAGGCCCCCTACGAGCAGTACTTC.